A selection of T cell receptor beta chains follows, all from one sample in a study of cytomegalovirus exposure and HLA in healthy donors. Only in-frame clones appear in the TCRdb table, and some are missing; sequencing was by immunoSEQ multiplex PCR. Counted here are about 200,000 clones, 79% occurring once; the ten biggest clones make up 1.5%. Sequenced sample: PBMCs. The receptors stem from a girl under 18 in good health and CMV-seropositive. Each CDR3 is given with its conserved first and last residue. D genes are given only for firm matches. For some rows the clone size is stated as once, few or many, or as a class when expanded; others skip it.

clone size	J gene	D gene	V gene	CDR3 DNA	CDR3 protein
once	TRBJ2-5	NA	TRBV5-6	TGTGCCAGCAGCTTTGGGGGCAAGCAGTACTTC	CASSFGGKQYF
once	TRBJ2-1	TRBD1	TRBV5-1	TGCGCCAGCAGCCTAGTGTCATCCGGGACAGCCAAATACAATGAGCAGTTCTTC	CASSLVSSGTAKYNEQFF
NA	TRBJ1-6	TRBD1	TRBV19	TGTGCCAGTAGTATTTTAGGGACAGCGGGCCATAATTCACCCCTCCACTTT	CASSILGTAGHNSPLHF
NA	TRBJ1-2	NA	TRBV6-1	TGTGCCAGCAGTGAAAGTGGAGGTGGACCCCTAGCTAACTATGGCTACACCTTC	CASSESGGGPLANYGYTF
once	TRBJ2-7	NA	TRBV21-1	TGTGCCAGCAGCAAACGACAGGGATACTACGAGCAGTACTTC	CASSKRQGYYEQYF
NA	TRBJ1-5	TRBD1	TRBV5-4	TGTGCCAGCAGCCAGGACAGGGGGGCTCAGCCCCAGCATTTT	CASSQDRGAQPQHF
NA	TRBJ1-3	NA	TRBV5-1	TGCGCCAGCAGCTTTACGGGGGACGCCTCGGACACCATATATTTT	CASSFTGDASDTIYF
NA	TRBJ1-2	NA	TRBV4-1	TGCGCCAGCAGGATACCCAGGGAAGGCTACACCTTC	CASRIPREGYTF
NA	TRBJ1-5	NA	TRBV28	TGTGCCAGCAGGAAGTTCGGGAATCAGCCCCAGCATTTT	CASRKFGNQPQHF
NA	TRBJ2-1	NA	TRBV6-1	TGTGCCAGCAGACTCAACAGGGTAGTGAATGAGCAGTTCTTC	CASRLNRVVNEQFF
NA	TRBJ2-7	TRBD1	TRBV7-2	TGTGCCAGCAGCTGGGGACGGACAGGGGCAGACGAGCAGTACTTC	CASSWGRTGADEQYF
NA	TRBJ2-5	NA	TRBV9	TGTGCCAGCAGCCCCTCCAGTTCGGAGACCCAGTACTTC	CASSPSSSETQYF
NA	TRBJ2-7	TRBD2	TRBV5-1	TGCGCCAGCAGCTTGACTAGCGTCTCCTACGAGCAGTACTTC	CASSLTSVSYEQYF
NA	TRBJ2-5	NA	TRBV9	TGTGCCAGCAGCGTAGTTGGGACACCCCAAGAGACCCAGTACTTC	CASSVVGTPQETQYF
NA	TRBJ1-3	TRBD1	TRBV7-9	TGTGCCAGCAGCTTTGCTCAGGACAGGGGCCCTGGAAACACCATATATTTT	CASSFAQDRGPGNTIYF
NA	TRBJ1-6	TRBD1	TRBV18	TGTGCCAGCTCACCGGACAGGGAGGCCTATAATTCACCCCTCCACTTT	CASSPDREAYNSPLHF
once	TRBJ2-6	TRBD1	TRBV18	TGTGCCAGTTCCGGACAGGACTCTGGGGCCAACGTCCTGACTTTC	CASSGQDSGANVLTF
few	TRBJ2-5	NA	TRBV10-2	TGCGCCAGCAGTGAACGGGAGACCCAGTACTTC	CASSERETQYF
NA	TRBJ1-2	NA	TRBV12-5	TGTGCTAGTGGTCAACCCGGCGGTTTGGAGTCTAACTATGGCTACACCTTC	CASGQPGGLESNYGYTF
once	TRBJ1-6	TRBD1	TRBV6-4	TGTGCCAGCAGGAACAGGGGGCCCCTCCACTTT	CASRNRGPLHF
once	TRBJ2-1	NA	TRBV6-5	TGTGCCAGCAGTTATGGGAGCAATGAGCAGTTCTTC	CASSYGSNEQFF
NA	TRBJ1-6	NA	TRBV27	TGTGCCAGCAGCCGCGGGGGGCACAATTCACCCCTCCACTTT	CASSRGGHNSPLHF
NA	TRBJ1-3	NA	TRBV30	TGTGCCTGGAGTCCTTCCAACTCACGAGGGAACACCATATATTTT	CAWSPSNSRGNTIYF
NA	TRBJ2-5	NA	TRBV5-1	TGCGCCAGCAGCTTCCCAAACGGGGAGACCCAGTACTTC	CASSFPNGETQYF
NA	TRBJ2-3	NA	TRBV29-1	TGCAGCGTTGATGTTTCTAGCACAGATACGCAGTATTTT	CSVDVSSTDTQYF
few	TRBJ2-3	TRBD2	TRBV27	TGTGCCAGCAAGGGACTAGCTCGGTGGGCAGATACGCAGTATTTT	CASKGLARWADTQYF
NA	TRBJ2-3	NA	TRBV7-7	TGTGCCAGCAGCTTTTCAGGGGGGCCCACAGATACGCAGTATTTT	CASSFSGGPTDTQYF
once	TRBJ2-2	TRBD2	TRBV4-2	TGTGCCAGCAGCCAAGAAAGAATCCTTGCGGGGGATACCGGGGAGCTGTTTTTT	CASSQERILAGDTGELFF
NA	TRBJ1-6	NA	TRBV14	TGTGCCAGCAGCCAAGGTTTCTCCGCACCCCTCCACTTT	CASSQGFSAPLHF
NA	TRBJ1-2	TRBD1	TRBV7-9	TGTGCCAGCACCTATTGGACAGGGACGGATGGCTACACCTTC	CASTYWTGTDGYTF
NA	TRBJ2-1	TRBD1	TRBV15	TGTGCCACCAGCAGCAAAGACAGGGGCCTTTGGAATGAGCAGTTCTTC	CATSSKDRGLWNEQFF
NA	TRBJ1-2	TRBD1	TRBV14	TGTGCCAGCAGCCAAGAAGGGACAGGGTTGGGGTATGGCTACACCTTC	CASSQEGTGLGYGYTF
few	TRBJ2-3	NA	TRBV19	TGTGCCAGTAGTATGGAGTCGGGGAATTCATTTGCGCAGTATTTT	CASSMESGNSFAQYF
NA	TRBJ1-5	NA	TRBV27	TGTGCCAGCAGTTTATCCCCGACTTATCAGCCCCAGCATTTT	CASSLSPTYQPQHF
NA	TRBJ2-7	NA	TRBV11-2	TGTGCCAGCAGCTTAGATATCCCCTACGAGCAGTACTTC	CASSLDIPYEQYF
NA	TRBJ2-7	TRBD2	TRBV9	TGTGCCAGCAGCCGTCTCCCCGGGAGGTCCTACGAGCAGTACTTC	CASSRLPGRSYEQYF
NA	TRBJ1-2	NA	TRBV11-3	TGTGCCAGCAGCTTAACGGGGTACAGTGGCTACACCTTC	CASSLTGYSGYTF
many	TRBJ1-1	NA	TRBV5-1	TGCGCCAGCAGCTTGGCGGGGGGGTACACTGAAGCTTTCTTT	CASSLAGGYTEAFF
NA	TRBJ1-6	TRBD1	TRBV5-1	TGCGCCAGCAGCTTCTCGACAGGGGCAGATTCACCCCTCCACTTT	CASSFSTGADSPLHF
NA	TRBJ2-7	TRBD1	TRBV11-2	TGTGCCAGCCGCCGACAGGGGCTCTCCTACGAGCAGTACTTC	CASRRQGLSYEQYF
NA	TRBJ2-2	NA	TRBV5-6	TGTGCCAGCAGCTTGGGGACTTCAACCGGGGAGCTGTTTTTT	CASSLGTSTGELFF
NA	TRBJ1-5	NA	TRBV5-1	TGCGCCAGCAGCACCTCAGGGGCGGTGGGTCAGCCCCAGCATTTT	CASSTSGAVGQPQHF